The 25 T cell receptor beta chains below come from one sample, sequenced in a study of PD-L1 blockade in urothelial cancer. TCRdb keeps only in-frame clones here, not all; method: immunoSEQ multiplex PCR. This sample has roughly 38,000 clones, with roughly 82% found just once. Time point of the sample: pretreatment peripheral blood. The source was PBMCs, collected around atezolizumab (anti-PD-L1) treatment. The receptor set was obtained from a man aged 55 to 70 with urothelial cancer.

This clone was recorded a few times. The CDR3 protein is CASSLAGGGSGEQYF. In DNA form, the CDR3 reads TGTGCCAGCAGCTTAGCTGGCGGGGGATCAGGCGAGCAGTACTTC. The chain joins TRBV7-2 to TRBJ2-7; 7 bases agree with TRBD2. Germline assignment: CDR1 SGHTA and CDR2 FQGNSA. V shed 0 bases and J 6 bases; nucleotides not matched to a gene: 8. This CDR3 is built from 15 residues. Looking up the rest from reference TRBV7-2 and TRBJ2-7 gives the full variable domain: GAGVSQSPSNKVTEKGKDVELRCDPISGHTALYWYRQSLGQGLEFLIYFQGNSAPDKSGLPSDRFSAERTGGSVSTLTIQRTQQEDSAVYLCASSLAGGGSGEQYFGPGTRLTVT.

J is TRBJ1-5 and V is TRBV2; 7 nucleotides agree with TRBD1. The CDR3 runs to 14 residues. Germline CDR1 and CDR2: SNHLY and FYNNEI. Trimming at V came to 6 bases and at J to 5 bases, leaving 7 bases not matched to a gene. The CDR3 loop reads CASRRTGDYQPQHF. CDR3 nucleotide sequence: TGTGCCAGCAGGAGAACAGGGGATTATCAGCCCCAGCATTTT. The full variable domain, rest sourced from reference TRBV2 and TRBJ1-5, is EPEVTQTPSHQVTQMGQEVILRCVPISNHLYFYWYRQILGQKVEFLVSFYNNEISEKSEIFDDQFSVERPDGSNFTLKIRSTKLEDSAMYFCASRRTGDYQPQHFGDGTRLSIL.

This clone is a singleton in its sample. The chain is built from TRBV28 and TRBJ1-4; D is perhaps TRBD1 (5 bases). CDR1 is MDHEN and CDR2 is SYDVKM in the germline V gene. CDR3 length: 16 residues. Trimming shortened V by 3 bases and J by 0 bases, and 11 bases separated the two germline ends. Written as DNA, the CDR3 is TGTGCCAGCAGTTTCCGGGGGGTGCCAACTAATGAAAAACTGTTTTTT. Residues: CASSFRGVPTNEKLFF. The variable domain in full, completed from reference TRBV28 and TRBJ1-4, reads DVKVTQSSRYLVKRTGEKVFLECVQDMDHENMFWYRQDPGLGLRLIYFSYDVKMKEKGDIPEGYSVSREKKERFSLILESASTNQTSMYLCASSFRGVPTNEKLFFGSGTQLSVL.

This chain joins TRBV6-6 and TRBJ2-5; 10 bases match TRBD2. The germline V gene has CDR1 MNHNY and CDR2 SVGAGI (reference sequence). Trimming took 9 bases from V and 0 from J; bases not matched to a gene: 4. CDR3 size: 14 residues. The DNA for the CDR3 is TGTGCCAGTCAGCGGGGGGGCAACCAAGAGACCCAGTACTTC. Translation gives CASQRGGNQETQYF.

This rearrangement joins TRBV4-2 to TRBJ2-7, with D perhaps TRBD2 (5 bases). Germline V CDR1 and CDR2: LGHNA, YNFKEQ. The CDR3 consists of 12 residues. V gave up 5 bases and J gave up 3 bases, with 8 bases separating them. CDR3: CASSDRDYEQYF. CDR3 nucleotides: TGTGCCAGCAGCGACCGGGACTACGAGCAGTACTTC.

The V call is TRBV6-1, the J call TRBJ1-2, with a tentative D call TRBD1 (6 bases). Trimming took off 0 bases at V and 7 bases at J, with 15 bases between the two ends. This CDR3 is built from 15 residues. Germline values: CDR1 MNHNS, CDR2 SASEGT. CDR3 protein: CASSEAPTGWAGYTF. The CDR3 nucleotides are TGTGCCAGCAGTGAAGCGCCCACAGGGTGGGCTGGCTACACCTTC.

This sequence joins TRBV15 and TRBJ1-4; D unresolved. V was trimmed by 0 bases and J by 1 base, leaving 9 bases between them. Per germline, CDR1 LNHNV and CDR2 YYDKDF (reference sequence). The CDR3 has 16 residues. The CDR3 DNA follows: TGTGCCACCAGCAGAGATAGAGGCGAAACTAATGAAAAACTGTTTTTT. Amino acids: CATSRDRGETNEKLFF.

V gene TRBV19 combines with J gene TRBJ1-4; TRBD1 matches 7 bases. Losses at the gene ends were 2 bases for V and 8 bases for J; bases not matched to a gene: 11. Germline values: CDR1 LNHDA, CDR2 SQIVND (reference sequence). This CDR3 spans 16 amino acids. The CDR3 region is CASSIIKDARGEKLFF. CDR3 in DNA: TGTGCCAGTAGTATAATTAAGGACGCCAGGGGGGAAAAACTGTTTTTT.

There are a few counts of this clone. This sequence joins TRBV7-9 and TRBJ2-7; possibly TRBD2 for D (5 bases). The CDR3 loop spans 14 amino acids. CDR1 is SEHNR, CDR2 FQNEAQ, per germline (reference sequence). V gave up 1 base and J gave up 0 bases, with 7 bases separating them. CDR3 DNA sequence: TGTGCCAGCAGCTTAGTAGGGAGCTCCTACGAGCAGTACTTC. Translating gives CASSLVGSSYEQYF.

The chain uses TRBV28 and TRBJ1-1; D ambiguous. Trimming removed 5 bases from V and 4 bases from J, with 5 bases in between. This CDR3 is 11 amino acids long. Germline V gene sequence: CDR1 MDHEN, CDR2 SYDVKM. CDR3 bases: TGTGCCAGCAGTCCCCGCACTGAAGCTTTCTTT. Translation: CASSPRTEAFF.

This sequence joins TRBV2 and TRBJ2-5; D is perhaps TRBD1 (5 bases). Looked up from germline, CDR1 is SNHLY and CDR2 is FYNNEI. V lost 1 base, J lost 7 bases, and 10 bases lay in between. This CDR3 spans 13 amino acids. The CDR3 region has the DNA TGTGCCAGCAGTGAAGATAGGGGTAGGACCCAGTACTTC. This translates into CASSEDRGRTQYF.

The chain has TRBV2 and TRBJ1-6, with a tentative D call TRBD1 (6 bases). The CDR3 sequence is 16 residues long. Germline loops: CDR1 SNHLY, CDR2 FYNNEI. The V end lost 0 bases, the J end lost 9 bases, and 15 bases lay between the germline ends. CDR3: CASSEAPGGTGSPLHF. As DNA, the CDR3 is TGTGCCAGCAGTGAAGCGCCGGGGGGCACTGGTTCACCCCTCCACTTT.

This clone was observed a few times. This rearrangement joins TRBV7-9 to TRBJ1-1, with D maybe TRBD1 (6 bases). Trimming left V 4 bases short and J 3 bases short, with 15 bases between. The germline CDR1 and CDR2 sequences are SEHNR and FQNEAQ (reference sequence). CDR3 length: 15 residues. The CDR3, as DNA: TGTGCCAGCAGCTCGTGGGGAGGGGGAGACACTGAAGCTTTCTTT. Protein: CASSSWGGGDTEAFF. Full variable domain (outside the CDR3, taken from reference TRBV7-9 and TRBJ1-1): DTGVSQNPRHKITKRGQNVTFRCDPISEHNRLYWYRQTLGQGPEFLTYFQNEAQLEKSRLLSDRFSAERPKGSFSTLEIQRTEQGDSAMYLCASSSWGGGDTEAFFGQGTRLTVV.

In DNA, the CDR3 is TGTGCCAGCAGTGAACCCTTTTCCGCCACAGCCGGGGGTAACATTCAGTACTTC. It translates to CASSEPFSATAGGNIQYF. The gene calls are TRBV6-1 and TRBJ2-4; D possibly corresponds to TRBD2 (6 bases). With 2 bases removed from V and 7 bases from J, the gap between germline ends came to 24 bases. CDR1 and CDR2 (germline): MNHNS, SASEGT. The CDR3 covers 18 residues.

This chain connects TRBV27 to TRBJ1-2; D call uncertain. The CDR3 sequence is 16 residues long. V was clipped by 5 bases and J by 2 bases, with 18 bases between them. Germline CDR1 is MNHEY and CDR2 is SMNVEV (reference sequence). In DNA, the CDR3 is TGTGCCAGCAGTCCGCGTACAGAGTACGAAAACTATGGCTACACCTTC. Its translation is CASSPRTEYENYGYTF.

This rearrangement joins TRBV30 to TRBJ2-3; the match to TRBD2 covers 7 bases. The CDR3 spans 18 residues. V was pared by 0 bases and J by 2 bases, with 14 bases of the junction left unmatched. Germline CDR1 and CDR2: GTSNPN and SVGIG (reference sequence). The CDR3 nucleotides read TGTGCCTGGAGTGTATTTGGTTTGGCGGGGGTACTCACAGATACGCAGTATTTT. Translated: CAWSVFGLAGVLTDTQYF.

The chain recombines TRBV7-9 with TRBJ2-3; 11 bases line up with TRBD2. V lost 7 bases and J lost 2; bases outside the gene matches: 11. The length of the CDR3 is 17 residues. CDR1 and CDR2 (germline): SEHNR, FQNEAQ (reference sequence). The DNA of the CDR3 is TGTGCCAGCACCGGATCCTTACTAGCGGGGGTCACAGATACGCAGTATTTT. Translated, it gives CASTGSLLAGVTDTQYF.

This clone was observed a handful of times. The J gene is TRBJ2-1, the V gene TRBV10-3; D might be TRBD2 (5 bases). This CDR3 comprises 15 residues. Germline V gene sequence: CDR1 ENHRY, CDR2 SYGVKD. Trimming removed 4 bases from V and 0 bases from J, with 10 bases in between. In nucleotides, the CDR3 is TGTGCCATCAGTGTCTCGGGGAGCTCCTACAATGAGCAGTTCTTC. Translating gives CAISVSGSSYNEQFF.

This clone occurred a few times. The chain links TRBV5-5 to TRBJ1-2, with 10 bases fitting TRBD1. J gave up 3 bases and V 4 bases, and 9 bases lay outside the gene matches. This CDR3 is 16 amino acids long. Germline lookup yields CDR1 SGHKS and CDR2 YYEKEE (reference sequence). The CDR3 region has the DNA TGTGCCAGCAGCCCCGGGACAGGGGCGAAGGACTATGGCTACACCTTC. Translation: CASSPGTGAKDYGYTF.

This clone occurred once. The genes are TRBV9 and TRBJ1-1; D is unclear. Germline V gene sequence: CDR1 SGDLS, CDR2 YYNGEE. This CDR3 is built from 14 residues. V shed 0 bases and J shed 7 bases, with 13 bases lying between them. This CDR3 reads CASSVVGQFDEAFF. The CDR3 DNA sequence: TGTGCCAGCAGCGTAGTTGGGCAGTTCGATGAAGCTTTCTTT.

The sample holds one count of this clone. V and J are TRBV9 and TRBJ2-3; a possible D gene is TRBD1 (6 bases). From germline, CDR1 is SGDLS and CDR2 YYNGEE. Between the trimmed V and J ends, which lost 4 bases and 0 bases, there was a span of 15 bases. The CDR3 sequence is 16 residues long. The CDR3 protein is CASSPRQDVSTDTQYF. For the CDR3, the DNA is TGTGCCAGCAGCCCACGACAGGACGTTAGCACAGATACGCAGTATTTT.

This clone was recorded only once. V is TRBV5-6 and J is TRBJ2-7; TRBD1 matches at 7 bases. Germline CDR1 and CDR2: SGHDT and YYEEEE. Trimming cost V 3 bases and J 1 base; bases outside gene matches: 4. The CDR3 covers 14 residues. CDR3 amino acids: CASSYGTDSYEQYF. CDR3 coding DNA: TGTGCCAGCAGCTACGGGACAGATTCCTACGAGCAGTACTTC.

The chain recombines TRBV5-6 with TRBJ2-7, with a tentative D call TRBD1 (5 bases). This CDR3 has 13 residues. In germline, CDR1 is SGHDT, CDR2 YYEEEE. The germline V and J ends were trimmed by 4 bases and 4 bases, with 12 bases remaining between them. CDR3 residues: CASSGADRYEQYF. The CDR3 region has the DNA TGTGCCAGCAGCGGGGCCGACAGATACGAGCAGTACTTC.

The chain links TRBV11-3 to TRBJ2-3, with 12 positions matching TRBD2. J was trimmed by 0 bases and V by 5 bases; bases with no gene match: 3. CDR1 and CDR2 (germline): SGHNT, YENEEA. The CDR3 sequence is 16 residues long. As DNA, the CDR3 is TGTGCCAGCAGCCAGGGACTAGCGGGCAGCACAGATACGCAGTATTTT. It translates to CASSQGLAGSTDTQYF.

The chain's CDR3 is CASSLSWDREQETQYF. CDR3 coding DNA: TGTGCCAGCAGTTTATCTTGGGACAGAGAGCAAGAGACCCAGTACTTC. The V call is TRBV28, the J call TRBJ2-5; TRBD1 matches at 7 bases. The CDR3 is 16 amino acids. V shed 1 base, J shed 2 bases, and the junction held 7 bases outside the gene matches. The germline V gene encodes CDR1 MDHEN and CDR2 SYDVKM. Combining the CDR3 with reference TRBV28 and TRBJ2-5 gives the whole variable domain DVKVTQSSRYLVKRTGEKVFLECVQDMDHENMFWYRQDPGLGLRLIYFSYDVKMKEKGDIPEGYSVSREKKERFSLILESASTNQTSMYLCASSLSWDREQETQYFGPGTRLLVL.